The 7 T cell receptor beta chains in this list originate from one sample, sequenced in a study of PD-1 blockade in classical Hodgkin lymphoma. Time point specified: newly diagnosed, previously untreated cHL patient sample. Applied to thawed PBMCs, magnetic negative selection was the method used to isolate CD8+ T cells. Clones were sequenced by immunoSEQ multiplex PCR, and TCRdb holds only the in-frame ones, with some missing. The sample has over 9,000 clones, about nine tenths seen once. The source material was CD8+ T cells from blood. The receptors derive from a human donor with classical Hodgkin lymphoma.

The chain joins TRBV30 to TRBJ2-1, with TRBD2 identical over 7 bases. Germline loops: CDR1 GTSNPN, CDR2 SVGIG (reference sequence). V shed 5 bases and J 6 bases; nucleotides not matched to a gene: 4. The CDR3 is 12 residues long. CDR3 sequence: CAWDLAANEQFF. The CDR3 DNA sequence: TGTGCCTGGGACCTAGCGGCCAATGAGCAGTTCTTC. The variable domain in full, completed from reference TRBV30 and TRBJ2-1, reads SQTIHQWPATLVQPVGSPLSLECTVEGTSNPNLYWYRQAAGRGLQLLFYSVGIGQISSEVPQNLSASRPQDRQFILSSKKLLLSDSGFYLCAWDLAANEQFFGPGTRLTVL.

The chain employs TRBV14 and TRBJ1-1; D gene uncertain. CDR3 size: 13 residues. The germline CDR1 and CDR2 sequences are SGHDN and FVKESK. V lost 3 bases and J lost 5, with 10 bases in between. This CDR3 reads CASSQGYPTEAFF. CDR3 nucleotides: TGTGCCAGCAGCCAGGGGTATCCGACTGAAGCTTTCTTT.

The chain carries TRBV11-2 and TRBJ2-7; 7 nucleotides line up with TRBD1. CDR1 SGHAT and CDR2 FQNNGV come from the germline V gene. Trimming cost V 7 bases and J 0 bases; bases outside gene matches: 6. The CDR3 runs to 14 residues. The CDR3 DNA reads TGTGCCAGCACCCCCGGGACAGCCTCCTACGAGCAGTACTTC. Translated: CASTPGTASYEQYF.

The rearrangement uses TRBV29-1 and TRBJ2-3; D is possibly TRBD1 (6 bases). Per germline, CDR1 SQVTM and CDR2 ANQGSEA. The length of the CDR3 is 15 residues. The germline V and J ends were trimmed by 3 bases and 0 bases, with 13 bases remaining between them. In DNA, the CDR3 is TGCAGCGTTGACCCCTGGACAGCTAGCACAGATACGCAGTATTTT. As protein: CSVDPWTASTDTQYF.

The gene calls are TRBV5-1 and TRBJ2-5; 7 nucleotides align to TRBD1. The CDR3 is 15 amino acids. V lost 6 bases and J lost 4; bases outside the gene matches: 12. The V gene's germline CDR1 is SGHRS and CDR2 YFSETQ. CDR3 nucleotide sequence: TGCGCCAGCACCCCAGGGGGTCTGGTCCGAGAGACCCAGTACTTC. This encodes CASTPGGLVRETQYF.

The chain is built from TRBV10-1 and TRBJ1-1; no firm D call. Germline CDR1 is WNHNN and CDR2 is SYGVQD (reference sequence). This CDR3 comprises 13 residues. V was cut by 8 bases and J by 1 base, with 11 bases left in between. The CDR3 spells CASRKSGNTEAFF. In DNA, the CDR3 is TGCGCCAGCCGGAAGAGTGGGAACACTGAAGCTTTCTTT.

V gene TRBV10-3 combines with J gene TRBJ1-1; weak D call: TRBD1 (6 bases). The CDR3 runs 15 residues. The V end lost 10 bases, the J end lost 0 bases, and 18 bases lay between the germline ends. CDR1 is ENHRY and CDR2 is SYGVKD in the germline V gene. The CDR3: CATGPTGSLNTEAFF. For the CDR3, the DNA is TGTGCCACAGGCCCGACAGGCAGCTTGAACACTGAAGCTTTCTTT.